The sample holds one count of the clone carrying this TCR beta chain. Its antigen is not identified. It may be a read error: a sequence one base away is much more abundant. This CDR3 is built from 13 residues. Trimming removed 1 base at V and 9 bases at J, with 13 bases between. The record originates from a study of blood T cells in healthy people across ages. PCR was performed a second time for roughly 7 to 12 cycles using a sample-barcoded 5' primer and a J-beta primer mix. TCRdb redid the calling of the 5' RACE reads with MiXCR, one entry per CDR3 protein. The data hold approximately 810,000 distinct CDR3 sequences, with around 36% observed a single time. General study results and limits: Donor CMV status, an unknown factor, possibly confounded changes in expanded clonotypes. TCR beta diversity per million T cells fell roughly linearly with age.

Sequences were obtained from blood. The chain uses TRBV12-3 or TRBV12-4 and TRBJ2-7; D is perhaps TRBD2 (5 bases). The clonotype was recovered from a man aged 18 to 35 in good health. The CDR3 sequence is CASSLGTSFGQYF. The CDR3 nucleotides are TGTGCCAGCAGTTTAGGGACTTCCTTCGGGCAGTACTTC.